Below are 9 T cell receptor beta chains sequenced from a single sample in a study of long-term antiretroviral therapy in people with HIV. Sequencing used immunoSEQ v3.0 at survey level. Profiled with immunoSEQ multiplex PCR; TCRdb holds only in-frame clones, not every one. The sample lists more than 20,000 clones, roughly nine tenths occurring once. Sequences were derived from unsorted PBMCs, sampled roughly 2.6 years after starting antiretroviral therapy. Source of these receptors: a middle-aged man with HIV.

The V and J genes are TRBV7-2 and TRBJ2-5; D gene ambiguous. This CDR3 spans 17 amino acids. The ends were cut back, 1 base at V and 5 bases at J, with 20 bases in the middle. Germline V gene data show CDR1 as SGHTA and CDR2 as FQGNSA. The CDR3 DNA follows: TGTGCCAGCAGCTTAGACGGAGCAACTACTCGGGCGGAGACCCAGTACTTC. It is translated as CASSLDGATTRAETQYF.

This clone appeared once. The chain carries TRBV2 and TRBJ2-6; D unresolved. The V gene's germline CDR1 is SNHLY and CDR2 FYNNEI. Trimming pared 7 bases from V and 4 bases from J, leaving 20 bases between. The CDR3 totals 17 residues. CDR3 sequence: CASNPFPSAIGANVLTF. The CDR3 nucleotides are TGTGCCAGCAACCCTTTTCCTTCCGCCATCGGGGCCAACGTCCTGACTTTC.

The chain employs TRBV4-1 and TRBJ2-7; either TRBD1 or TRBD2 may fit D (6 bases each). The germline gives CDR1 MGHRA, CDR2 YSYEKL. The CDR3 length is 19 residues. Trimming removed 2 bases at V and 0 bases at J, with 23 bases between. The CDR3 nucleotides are TGCGCCAGCAGCCAAAACATGGTCCTCGGGGGCGGTAGCTCCTACGAGCAGTACTTC. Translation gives CASSQNMVLGGGSSYEQYF.

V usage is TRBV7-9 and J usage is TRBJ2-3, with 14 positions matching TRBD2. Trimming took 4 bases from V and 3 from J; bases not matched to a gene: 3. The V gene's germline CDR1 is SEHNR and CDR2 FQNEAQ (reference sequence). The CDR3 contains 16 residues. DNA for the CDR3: TGTGCCAGCAGCTACGGGACTAGCGGGGGTACAGATACGCAGTATTTT. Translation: CASSYGTSGGTDTQYF.

CDR3 nucleotide sequence: TGCAGCGGCCTCTCAGGTCATGGCTACACCTTC. It translates to CSGLSGHGYTF. This chain links TRBV29-1 with TRBJ1-2, with unresolved D. The CDR3 length is 11 residues. Germline V gene data show CDR1 as SQVTM and CDR2 as ANQGSEA. V was clipped by 7 bases and J by 6 bases, with 12 bases between them.

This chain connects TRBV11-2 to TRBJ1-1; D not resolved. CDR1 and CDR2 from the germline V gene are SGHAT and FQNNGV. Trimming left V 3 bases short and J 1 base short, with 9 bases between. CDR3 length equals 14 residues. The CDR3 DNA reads TGTGCCAGCAGCTTTGGGTTGGGGAACACTGAAGCTTTCTTT. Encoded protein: CASSFGLGNTEAFF. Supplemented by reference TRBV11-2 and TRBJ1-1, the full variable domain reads EAGVAQSPRYKIIEKRQSVAFWCNPISGHATLYWYQQILGQGPKLLIQFQNNGVVDDSQLPKDRFSAERLKGVDSTLKIQPAKLEDSAVYLCASSFGLGNTEAFFGQGTRLTVV.

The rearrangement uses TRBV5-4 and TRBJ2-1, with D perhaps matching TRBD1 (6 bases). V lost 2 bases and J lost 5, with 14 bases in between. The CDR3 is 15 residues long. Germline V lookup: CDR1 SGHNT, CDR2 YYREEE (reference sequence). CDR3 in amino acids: CASSFGRGPHNEQFF. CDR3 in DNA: TGTGCCAGCAGCTTTGGCAGGGGCCCCCACAATGAGCAGTTCTTC.

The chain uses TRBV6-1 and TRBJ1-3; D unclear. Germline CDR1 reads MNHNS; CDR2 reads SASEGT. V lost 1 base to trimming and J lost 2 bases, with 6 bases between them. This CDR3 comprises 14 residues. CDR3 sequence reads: CASSEGIPGNTIYF. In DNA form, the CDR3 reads TGTGCCAGCAGTGAAGGGATTCCTGGAAACACCATATATTTT.

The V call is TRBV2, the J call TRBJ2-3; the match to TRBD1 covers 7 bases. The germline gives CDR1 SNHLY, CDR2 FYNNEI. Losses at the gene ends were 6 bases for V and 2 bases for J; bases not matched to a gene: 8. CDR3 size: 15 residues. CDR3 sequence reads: CASSLRDRHTDTQYF. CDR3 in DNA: TGTGCCAGCAGCCTCCGGGACAGACACACAGATACGCAGTATTTT.